A selection of T cell receptor beta chains follows, all from one sample in a study of blood T cell repertoires in COVID-19. Here immunoSEQ multiplex PCR was the method, and the copy in TCRdb shows in-frame clones only, minus some. The sample lists some 180,000 clones, roughly four fifths occurring once. Sequencing input: peripheral blood. These receptors all come from a woman aged 40 to 49 with COVID-19, enrolled during active disease. The CDR3 runs from the conserved cysteine through the conserved F or W. D genes are given only for firm matches. A clone size is listed for some rows: how often the clone was seen (once, few, many), or a class if it is expanded.

d_call	clone_size	v_call	j_call	cdr3_aa	cdr3_nt
.	.	TRBV5-4	TRBJ2-7	CASSLDGPPSEQYF	TGTGCCAGCAGCCTGGATGGCCCTCCCAGTGAGCAGTACTTC
.	.	TRBV27	TRBJ1-1	CASSLSGHMNTEAFF	TGTGCCAGCAGTCTTTCCGGACATATGAACACTGAAGCTTTCTTT
.	few	TRBV10-2	TRBJ2-1	CASREQGSSYNEQFF	TGCGCCAGCAGGGAACAGGGAAGCTCCTACAATGAGCAGTTCTTC
TRBD2	.	TRBV9	TRBJ2-1	CASSARSGGASGEQFF	TGTGCCAGCAGCGCGCGTAGCGGGGGGGCATCGGGTGAGCAGTTCTTC
TRBD2	.	TRBV29-1	TRBJ2-2	CSALGGIGELFF	TGCAGCGCCCTCGGGGGGATCGGGGAGCTGTTTTTT
TRBD1	.	TRBV28	TRBJ2-4	CASSLSGTGKNIQYF	TGTGCCAGCAGTCTCTCCGGGACAGGGAAAAACATTCAGTACTTC
.	.	TRBV10-1	TRBJ2-3	CASSESGTLSTDTQYF	TGCGCCAGCAGTGAGTCCGGGACACTTAGCACAGATACGCAGTATTTT
TRBD2	.	TRBV9	TRBJ2-5	CASSAPPGLAGETQYF	TGTGCCAGCAGCGCGCCGCCGGGACTAGCGGGAGAGACCCAGTACTTC
.	.	TRBV28	TRBJ1-5	CASSLSGHPQHF	TGTGCCAGCAGTTTATCAGGTCACCCCCAGCATTTT
.	.	TRBV14	TRBJ2-2	CASSLSLNGELFF	TGTGCCAGCAGCCTGAGCCTCAACGGGGAGCTGTTTTTT
TRBD2	.	TRBV28	TRBJ2-7	CASSFVAGSEQYF	TGTGCCAGCAGTTTTGTAGCGGGATCTGAGCAGTACTTC
TRBD1	.	TRBV6-5	TRBJ2-2	CASSYTRDSFTGELFF	TGTGCCAGCAGTTACACCCGGGACAGTTTTACCGGGGAGCTGTTTTTT
TRBD2	once	TRBV6-5	TRBJ2-1	CASSGTSGNNEQFF	TGTGCCAGCAGCGGGACTAGCGGGAACAATGAGCAGTTCTTC
TRBD1	.	TRBV28	TRBJ1-4	CASSRGGGQVSEKLFF	TGTGCCAGCAGTCGAGGGGGGGGACAGGTATCTGAAAAACTGTTTTTT
.	.	TRBV11-2	TRBJ2-2	CASTSSTGELFF	TGTGCCAGCACGTCGAGCACCGGGGAGCTGTTTTTT
TRBD2	.	TRBV5-1	TRBJ2-1	CASSPGTSGRTYEQFF	TGCGCCAGCAGCCCGGGGACTAGCGGGAGGACCTATGAGCAGTTCTTC
TRBD1	.	TRBV10-2	TRBJ2-2	CASRDREAGELFF	TGCGCCAGCAGGGACAGGGAGGCCGGGGAGCTGTTTTTT
.	.	TRBV9	TRBJ1-2	CASSVEVSDYGYTF	TGTGCCAGCAGCGTGGAGGTATCTGACTATGGCTACACCTTC
.	.	TRBV5-8	TRBJ2-3	CASSFSPTPDTQYF	TGTGCCAGCAGCTTTTCCCCGACACCAGATACGCAGTATTTT
TRBD1	.	TRBV19	TRBJ2-7	CASSPGGQGRYEQYF	TGTGCCAGTAGTCCAGGGGGACAGGGGCGGTACGAGCAGTACTTC
.	.	TRBV30	TRBJ1-2	CAWVGAGNGYTF	TGTGCCTGGGTGGGAGCCGGGAATGGCTACACCTTC
.	.	TRBV18	TRBJ2-2	CASSSRETGELFF	TGTGCCAGCTCAAGCCGGGAGACTGGGGAGCTGTTTTTT
.	once	TRBV9	TRBJ1-5	CASSVDGRNQPQHF	TGTGCCAGCAGCGTAGATGGGAGAAATCAGCCCCAGCATTTT
TRBD1	.	TRBV9	TRBJ2-1	CASSVGTGGLSYNEQFF	TGTGCCAGCAGCGTAGGCACAGGGGGCCTGTCCTACAATGAGCAGTTCTTC
.	.	TRBV1	TRBJ1-5	CTSSQIVTDTSNQPQHF	TGCACCAGCAGCCAAATAGTAACGGACACAAGCAATCAGCCCCAGCATTTT
.	once	TRBV18	TRBJ1-3	CASSPDSSSGNTIYF	TGTGCCAGCTCACCCGACAGCAGCTCTGGAAACACCATATATTTT
.	.	TRBV6-5	TRBJ2-1	CASSYSHNEQFF	TGTGCCAGCAGTTACAGCCACAATGAGCAGTTCTTC
.	.	TRBV6-5	TRBJ2-5	CASSRQEGETQYF	TGTGCCAGCAGCAGACAGGAAGGCGAGACCCAGTACTTC
TRBD1	once	TRBV7-2	TRBJ2-5	CASSTRDRVILETQYF	TGTGCCAGCAGCACAAGGGACAGGGTGATTTTAGAGACCCAGTACTTC
TRBD1	.	TRBV7-8	TRBJ1-6	CASSPQGDSPLHF	TGTGCCAGCAGCCCCCAGGGGGATTCACCCCTCCACTTT
TRBD2	many	TRBV2	TRBJ2-4	CASSEGLAGAKNIQYF	TGTGCCAGCAGTGAAGGGCTAGCGGGAGCCAAAAACATTCAGTACTTC
TRBD1	.	TRBV9	TRBJ1-5	CASSVSDRSGQPQHF	TGTGCCAGCAGCGTGTCGGACAGGTCGGGGCAGCCCCAGCATTTT
TRBD1	.	TRBV30	TRBJ1-4	CACHQGQAGNEKLFF	TGTGCCTGCCACCAAGGACAGGCGGGGAATGAAAAACTGTTTTTT
.	.	TRBV2	TRBJ2-1	CASSESSYNEQFF	TGTGCCAGCAGCGAGAGCTCCTACAATGAGCAGTTCTTC